The sequence of this T cell receptor (beta chain) was determined in a study of blood T cell repertoires in COVID-19. Study background: T cells, B-cell-depleted T cells, or PBMCs supplied cDNA or gDNA.

This CDR3 region has 11 residues. The V end lost 6 bases, the J end lost 4 bases, and 6 bases lay between the germline ends. Germline CDR1 and CDR2: MDHEN and SYDVKM. TCRdb's table, derived via immunoSEQ multiplex PCR, lists solely in-frame clones and lacks some. The sample includes roughly 68,000 clones, roughly 88% seen only once; the top ten take over 5%. In its sample, this clone was seen once. This TCR was sampled from a woman between 70 and 85 years old with acute or convalescent COVID-19. Sequenced sample: peripheral blood. The rearrangement links TRBV28 to TRBJ1-2; TRBD1 might be the D (6 bases). The CDR3 reads CASRTGYGYTF. In DNA form, the CDR3 reads TGTGCCAGCAGGACAGGCTATGGCTACACCTTC.